This section outlines one T cell receptor (beta chain) sequence together with its context. Its binding antigen is unknown. There are no base qualities to consult, and no much larger clone falls within one base. The collaborating institutions used their own protocols to collect whole blood in K2EDTA tubes. For TCRbeta analysis, collaborators shipped samples in one of three forms: frozen whole blood, isolated PBMCs, or DNA extracted from either of those sample types. Cut back by 5 bases and 8 bases, the V and J ends lie 7 bases apart. Inclusive of the bounding cysteine and phenylalanine, the CDR3 is 11 residues long. Solely the CDR3 DNA is kept, with 33 bases framed from the first base. Reading the germline V gene gives CDR1 SGHVT and CDR2 SQSDAQ. The sample belongs to a study of blood T cell repertoires in COVID-19 (dated by TCRdb to 2020 to 2022). Broadly, across the study: Samples from collaborators originated in the United States, Italy and Spain and spanned both the acute and convalescent phases of COVID-19. The dataset comprised deeply sampled blood TCRbeta repertoires from subjects exposed to, actively infected with, or recovered from COVID-19. The repertoires were released in a freely available public database meant as a resource for research on the immune response to SARS-CoV-2. Where available, HLA class I and class II types were obtained from metadata supplied by the sample provider rather than from assay-based typing. The samples were drawn from two sources: the first 160 participants of the ongoing ImmuneRACE study, and 1,254 subjects contributed by 6 global collaborators. The prospective study material was composed of cDNA or gDNA derived from T cells, B-cell-depleted T cells, or PBMCs. A de-identified subject ID, COVID-19 status, age in years and sex were almost always included in the sample metadata.

The paper as a whole reports these results and caveats: The amount of clinical and demographic metadata varied by source and participant and was provided uncurated.

TCRbeta CDR3 regions were amplified from genomic DNA by means of the immunoSEQ Assay, a bias-controlled multiplex PCR. On the authors' methods: The number of nucleated cells in each sample was estimated from the amplification of reference gene primers within the assay. To quantify the absolute abundance of each unique TCRbeta CDR3 rearrangement, sequence reads were collapsed and filtered. For each sample, productive Simpson clonality was calculated as the square root of Simpson's diversity index over productive rearrangements. TCRdb carries this immuneACCESS record with in-frame sequences only. Its versions omit some clonotypes, under half of them owing to an unresolved V gene in the studies checked, with the rest unexplained. V and J calls and clone size are those listed in that table; D and trimming were worked out from the DNA. This sample holds 120,000 or so clones; around 80% were observed only once. The ten largest clonotypes hold roughly 17% of the sample.

In this chain, TRBV7-4 is recombined with TRBJ2-1; a confident D gene designation cannot be given. This TCR came from a man in his sixties with active or convalescent COVID-19. Sequenced input: peripheral blood. CDR3 loop: CASSPFHEQFF. The DNA sequence is as follows: TGTGCCAGCAGCCCCTTCCATGAGCAGTTCTTC.